The 16 T cell receptor beta chains listed next were all sequenced from one sample in a study of blood T cell repertoires in COVID-19. The table came from immunoSEQ multiplex PCR; TCRdb's copy has only in-frame clones and leaves some out. The table lists roughly 50,000 clones, 77% of them singletons. Source material: peripheral blood. These receptors came from a human donor with active or convalescent COVID-19. The donor label of this sample is uncertain.

The chain carries TRBV11-1 and TRBJ2-1, with D perhaps TRBD2 (6 bases). The CDR3 sequence is 15 residues long. Trimming cost V 3 bases and J 12 bases, with 21 bases left between them. Germline values: CDR1 SGHAT, CDR2 FQDESV (reference sequence). This chain's CDR3 is CASSFGLAELTLQFF. The CDR3 DNA is TGTGCCAGCAGCTTCGGGTTAGCGGAACTAACTCTGCAGTTCTTC.

This clone was counted once. The chain couples TRBV20-1 to TRBJ2-5; 9 bases are a match to TRBD2. The trim removed 3 bases at V and 5 bases at J, leaving 7 bases unmatched. This CDR3 is built from 14 residues. CDR1 is DFQATT, CDR2 SNEGSKA, per germline (reference sequence). CDR3 sequence (DNA): TGCAGTGCTAGTTTAGCGGGAGTGGTCGAGACCCAGTACTTC. Protein product: CSASLAGVVETQYF.

The chain combines TRBV27 with TRBJ2-7, with 7 nucleotides matching TRBD1. Germline V lookup: CDR1 MNHEY, CDR2 SMNVEV (reference sequence). The CDR3 runs to 18 residues. V lost 2 bases and J lost 4; bases outside the gene matches: 17. In nucleotides, the CDR3 is TGTGCCAGCAGTTTAAGAGGGGGCCTTGCAGGTGGTATATACGAGCAGTACTTC. Amino acids: CASSLRGGLAGGIYEQYF.

This clone appeared a few times. The chain couples TRBV7-2 to TRBJ1-6, with D possibly TRBD1 on 5 matching bases. V lost 5 bases, J lost 8 bases, and 7 bases lay in between. The CDR3 is 12 residues long. Germline V gives CDR1 SGHTA, CDR2 FQGNSA. The CDR3 sequence is CASSPGYSPLHF. CDR3 coding DNA: TGTGCCAGCAGCCCAGGGTATTCACCCCTCCACTTT.

The rearrangement uses TRBV11-2 and TRBJ1-1, with D maybe TRBD1 (5 bases). Germline values: CDR1 SGHAT, CDR2 FQNNGV. Trimming shortened V by 0 bases and J by 7 bases, and 15 bases separated the two germline ends. The CDR3 has 15 residues. As DNA, the CDR3 is TGTGCCAGCAGCTTAGATAGGGCAGGGCTACTTGAAGCTTTCTTT. Protein product: CASSLDRAGLLEAFF.

The chain recombines TRBV11-3 with TRBJ2-7; 13 bases fit TRBD2. The CDR3 contains 15 residues. Germline V gene lookup returns CDR1 SGHNT and CDR2 YENEEA. Germline trimming cut 3 bases from V and 7 bases from J; bases unmatched to any gene: 6. CDR3: CASSLTSGRLGEQYF. DNA for the CDR3: TGTGCCAGCAGCTTGACTAGCGGGAGGTTGGGAGAGCAGTACTTC. The full variable domain, in which reference TRBV11-3 and TRBJ2-7 provide the parts outside the CDR3, is EAGVVQSPRYKIIEKKQPVAFWCNPISGHNTLYWYLQNLGQGPELLIRYENEEAVDDSQLPKDRFSAERLKGVDSTLKIQPAELGDSAVYLCASSLTSGRLGEQYFGPGTRLTVT.

The chain combines TRBV5-1 with TRBJ2-7; tentative D call: TRBD1 (5 bases). This CDR3 is 15 amino acids long. V dropped 0 bases and J dropped 3 bases, with 13 bases sitting between them. Germline V lookup: CDR1 SGHRS, CDR2 YFSETQ. The CDR3 reads CASSLAGPQLYEQYF. The CDR3, as DNA: TGCGCCAGCAGCTTGGCAGGGCCGCAGCTCTACGAGCAGTACTTC.

This clone was picked up one time. V is TRBV13 and J is TRBJ2-3; 7 bases are shared with TRBD2. This CDR3 has 14 residues. Germline CDR1 and CDR2: PRHDT and FYEKMQ (reference sequence). Trimming took 4 bases from V and 4 from J; bases not matched to a gene: 5. CDR3 bases: TGTGCCAGCAGCTGGGACTATGCGGCAGATACGCAGTATTTT. Translating it yields CASSWDYAADTQYF.

This clone was counted a few times. This rearrangement joins TRBV12-5 to TRBJ1-6; the D is unclear. V shed 2 bases and J shed 6 bases, with 17 bases lying between them. The CDR3 is 17 residues long. Germline-derived CDR1 and CDR2 are LGHNT and FRNRAP. The CDR3 DNA reads as TGTGCTAGTGGTTTGTATTCCGGAGGGTCGGGTAATTCACCCCTCCACTTT. Translated: CASGLYSGGSGNSPLHF.

The V call is TRBV19, the J call TRBJ2-1, with TRBD2 matching over 9 bases. The length of the CDR3 is 14 residues. In germline, CDR1 is LNHDA, CDR2 SQIVND (reference sequence). Trimming took 5 bases from V and 7 from J; bases not matched to a gene: 6. The CDR3 reads CASSLAGYLNEQFF. The CDR3, as DNA: TGTGCCAGTAGTCTAGCGGGATACCTTAATGAGCAGTTCTTC.

This clone was counted a few times. This chain connects TRBV11-2 to TRBJ2-3; 8 nucleotides line up with TRBD2. Germline trimming cut 7 bases from V and 0 bases from J; bases unmatched to any gene: 9. The length of the CDR3 is 16 residues. The germline V gene encodes CDR1 SGHAT and CDR2 FQNNGV. CDR3 sequence reads: CASTGLVSTSTDTQYF. The CDR3 nucleotides read TGTGCCAGCACGGGACTAGTCTCTACTAGCACAGATACGCAGTATTTT.

The V gene is TRBV12-5, the J gene TRBJ2-1; 9 bases fit TRBD2. Germline lookup yields CDR1 LGHNT and CDR2 FRNRAP. The CDR3 covers 15 residues. V dropped 3 bases and J dropped 7; count of bases not matched to a gene: 7. CDR3 loop: CASGFAGGPENEQFF. Written as DNA, the CDR3 is TGTGCTAGTGGTTTTGCGGGAGGGCCTGAAAATGAGCAGTTCTTC.

The chain is built from TRBV19 and TRBJ1-4, with D perhaps TRBD1 (6 bases). The V and J ends lost 2 bases and 8 bases respectively, with 12 bases between them. CDR1 is LNHDA and CDR2 is SQIVND in the germline V gene (reference sequence). CDR3 length equals 14 residues. In DNA, the CDR3 is TGTGCCAGTAGTATATCCACAGGGACCGAAAAACTGTTTTTT. It specifies CASSISTGTEKLFF.

This clone was counted only a few times. The CDR3 DNA is TGTGCCAGCCGACTAGCGGGGGCCTCCTACAATGAGCAGTTCTTC. Amino acids: CASRLAGASYNEQFF. This chain uses TRBV25-1 with TRBJ2-1; 12 nucleotides agree with TRBD2. This CDR3 has 15 amino acids. Germline V gene lookup returns CDR1 MGHDK and CDR2 SYGVNS. With V trimmed by 8 bases and J by 0 bases, 2 bases remained unmatched.

The V and J genes are TRBV19 and TRBJ1-2; perhaps TRBD1 as D (6 bases). Per germline, CDR1 LNHDA and CDR2 SQIVND (reference sequence). This CDR3 spans 13 amino acids. V was cut by 1 base and J by 4 bases, with 7 bases left in between. The CDR3: CASSIAGVYGYTF. For the CDR3, the DNA is TGTGCCAGTAGTATAGCAGGGGTCTATGGCTACACCTTC.

V and J are TRBV7-9 and TRBJ2-3, with 7 bases matching TRBD2. The CDR3 is made up of 14 amino acids. Unmatched junction bases numbered 5, after V lost 4 bases and J lost 4 bases. Germline CDR1 and CDR2: SEHNR and FQNEAQ (reference sequence). The DNA of the CDR3 is TGTGCCAGCAGCTCTAGCGGCAACGCAGATACGCAGTATTTT. This translates into CASSSSGNADTQYF.